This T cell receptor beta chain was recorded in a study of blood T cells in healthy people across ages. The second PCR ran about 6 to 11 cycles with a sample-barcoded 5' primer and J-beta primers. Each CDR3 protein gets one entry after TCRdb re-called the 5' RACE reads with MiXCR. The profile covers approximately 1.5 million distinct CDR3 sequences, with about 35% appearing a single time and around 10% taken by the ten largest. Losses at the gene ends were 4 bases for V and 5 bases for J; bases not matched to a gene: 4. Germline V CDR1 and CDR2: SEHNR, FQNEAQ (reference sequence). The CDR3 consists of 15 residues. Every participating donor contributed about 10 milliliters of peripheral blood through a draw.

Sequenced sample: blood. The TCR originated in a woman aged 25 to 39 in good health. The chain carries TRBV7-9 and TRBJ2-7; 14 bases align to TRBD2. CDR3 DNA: TGTGCCAGCAGCTGGGGACTAGCGGGAGCAGACGAGCAGTACTTC. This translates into CASSWGLAGADEQYF.